The source of this T cell receptor beta chain is a study of identical twins. Unique molecular identifiers were in the cDNA, with template-switch universal primer binding. TCRdb recomputed calls from the 5' RACE reads with MiXCR, one row per CDR3 protein. The table has about 520,000 distinct CDR3 sequences, roughly a fifth seen once. This clonotype has ten or more counts. This CDR3 region has 13 residues. V was pared by 0 bases and J by 8 bases, with 8 bases between. Germline V CDR1 and CDR2: SGHRS, YFSETQ. Separately, the same data were catalogued under a study of T cells expressing NK-cell markers. That study adds: A range of about 1.0-7.5% of CD8+ T cells consisted of dominant NKG2C+ clonotypes in 5 to 7 donors.

This sequence was found in a woman aged 18-29 years in good health. This chain uses TRBV5-1 with TRBJ2-2; D ambiguous. Sequencing input: CD4+ T cells sorted from blood. The CDR3 region has the DNA TGCGCCAGCAGCTTGGCCAGCCAAGGGGAGCTGTTTTTT. It is translated as CASSLASQGELFF.